The 18 T cell receptor beta chains below were found in one sample sequenced in a study of Ad26.COV2.S vaccination and SARS-CoV-2 variants. Sequenced by immunoSEQ multiplex PCR; TCRdb stores in-frame clones only, minus some. The sample holds over 450,000 clones, roughly nine tenths seen once. Treatment of the sample: roughly 19 received Ad26.COV2.S at low or high dose, single or two shots; roughly 5 received placebo; per-sample allocation not given. On day 63 after the first injection, vaccine and placebo recipients gave samples. The sample was peripheral blood, taken in a trial of Ad26.COV2.S vaccine versus placebo. The receptors were gathered from a person between 18 and 59 years old who received the Ad26.COV2.S COVID-19 vaccine or a placebo.

This clone has only one observation. The rearrangement joins TRBV10-3 to TRBJ1-1; 7 bases fit TRBD1. Germline V lookup: CDR1 ENHRY, CDR2 SYGVKD. J was trimmed by 5 bases and V by 5 bases; bases with no gene match: 17. The CDR3 totals 17 residues. CDR3 nucleotides: TGTGCCATCAGTCCCCGAGTGGGCCAGGGGGGAAGTACTGAAGCTTTCTTT. Its protein product is CAISPRVGQGGSTEAFF.

V is TRBV14 and J is TRBJ2-1, with D unresolved. CDR1 is SGHDN and CDR2 is FVKESK in the germline V gene. This CDR3 is built from 15 residues. V gave up 4 bases and J gave up 0 bases, with 10 bases separating them. CDR3 loop: CASSRDISSYNEQFF. Written as DNA, the CDR3 is TGTGCCAGCAGCCGCGACATCAGCTCCTACAATGAGCAGTTCTTC.

The table lists this clone with a few counts. This sequence joins TRBV7-2 and TRBJ2-2; 8 positions match TRBD1. Trimming removed 5 bases from V and 7 bases from J; junction bases left unmatched: 9. Germline lookup yields CDR1 SGHTA and CDR2 FQGNSA. The CDR3 has 15 residues. DNA of the CDR3: TGTGCCAGCAGCGGGACAGGCGGGTTTGTCGGGGAGCTGTTTTTT. It is translated as CASSGTGGFVGELFF.

This chain connects TRBV9 to TRBJ2-3, with 9 bases aligning to TRBD2. Germline V gene data show CDR1 as SGDLS and CDR2 as YYNGEE. The CDR3 runs 15 residues. The V segment lost 3 bases and the J segment 4 bases; nucleotides outside the gene matches: 6. CDR3 loop: CASSALAGSSDTQYF. The CDR3 bases are TGTGCCAGCAGCGCTCTAGCGGGATCTTCAGATACGCAGTATTTT.

The chain uses TRBV11-3 and TRBJ2-1; 7 positions agree with TRBD2. The CDR3 is made up of 15 amino acids. With V trimmed by 1 base and J by 8 bases, 8 bases remained unmatched. CDR1 and CDR2 (germline): SGHNT, YENEEA. CDR3 protein: CASSLAQGGSDEQFF. The DNA for the CDR3 is TGTGCCAGCAGCTTAGCTCAGGGAGGGTCGGATGAGCAGTTCTTC.

This clone was picked up a small number of times. The chain combines TRBV6-5 with TRBJ2-7; 9 nucleotides match TRBD1. The germline CDR1 and CDR2 sequences are MNHEY and SVGAGI. This CDR3 region has 12 residues. V lost 10 bases and J lost 3; bases outside the gene matches: 4. The CDR3 DNA follows: TGTGCCACTAGGGACAGGGACTACGAGCAGTACTTC. Its translation: CATRDRDYEQYF.

The chain combines TRBV7-2 with TRBJ1-1; no clear D gene. CDR3 size: 17 residues. In germline, CDR1 is SGHTA, CDR2 FQGNSA. Between the trimmed V and J ends, which lost 6 bases and 0 bases, there was a span of 20 bases. The CDR3 reads CASSSDRALGVNTEAFF. CDR3 DNA sequence: TGTGCCAGCAGTTCGGACCGGGCCCTTGGGGTGAACACTGAAGCTTTCTTT.

This rearrangement joins TRBV19 to TRBJ1-5, with D hard to call. This CDR3 contains 15 residues. Germline values: CDR1 LNHDA, CDR2 SQIVND (reference sequence). V was shortened by 9 bases and J by 0 bases, with 15 bases between the two germline ends. The CDR3 is CASTTEPYSNQPQHF. Written as DNA, the CDR3 is TGTGCCAGCACTACAGAGCCCTATAGCAATCAGCCCCAGCATTTT. The variable domain in full, with the rest retrieved from reference TRBV19 and TRBJ1-5, is DGGITQSPKYLFRKEGQNVTLSCEQNLNHDAMYWYRQDPGQGLRLIYYSQIVNDFQKGDIAEGYSVSREKKESFPLTVTSAQKNPTAFYLCASTTEPYSNQPQHFGDGTRLSIL.

This rearrangement joins TRBV30 to TRBJ1-4, with 10 bases fitting TRBD1. Per the germline V gene, CDR1 is GTSNPN and CDR2 is SVGIG (reference sequence). CDR3 length equals 13 residues. The junction had 5 bases not matched to a gene; V was cut back by 5 bases and J by 8 bases. The CDR3 reads CAWGTGVYEKLFF. CDR3 bases: TGTGCCTGGGGGACAGGGGTGTACGAAAAACTGTTTTTT.

The chain recombines TRBV7-2 with TRBJ2-7; D not resolved. CDR1 is SGHTA and CDR2 is FQGNSA in the germline V gene. The length of the CDR3 is 13 residues. V lost 1 base, J lost 3 bases, and 7 bases lay in between. This CDR3 is CASSLGVDYEQYF. CDR3 DNA: TGTGCCAGCAGCTTAGGGGTGGACTACGAGCAGTACTTC.

Concerning this clone: The same CDR3 can be traced to other DNA sequences in this sample. The J gene is TRBJ2-7, the V gene TRBV12-3 or TRBV12-4; D is unclear. Trimming took 3 bases from V and 4 from J, leaving 4 bases between them. The CDR3 runs to 11 residues. The CDR3 protein is CASSLGYEQYF. The CDR3 DNA sequence: TGTGCCAGCAGTTTGGGGTACGAGCAGTACTTC.

The table lists this clone with a count of one. This chain uses TRBV28 with TRBJ2-7, with D hard to call. The CDR3 spans 14 residues. The germline gives CDR1 MDHEN, CDR2 SYDVKM. Deletions cut 3 bases from V and 2 bases from J, with 11 bases between. The CDR3 region has the DNA TGTGCCAGCAGTTTCGACGTCGCCGCCTACGAGCAGTACTTC. It specifies CASSFDVAAYEQYF.

The V call is TRBV30, the J call TRBJ1-2; the match to TRBD1 covers 7 bases. The CDR3 covers 13 residues. CDR1 is GTSNPN, CDR2 SVGIG, per germline (reference sequence). The CDR3 DNA sequence: TGTGCTTCCAACAGGGGAATGTGGAGCGGCTACACCTTC. Protein sequence: CASNRGMWSGYTF.

The chain recombines TRBV30 with TRBJ2-3; D is possibly TRBD2 (5 bases). In germline, CDR1 is GTSNPN, CDR2 SVGIG (reference sequence). V dropped 5 bases and J dropped 0 bases, with 12 bases sitting between them. CDR3 size: 14 residues. In DNA, the CDR3 is TGTGCCTGGTTGCGGAGCGGTAGCACAGATACGCAGTATTTT. It yields the protein CAWLRSGSTDTQYF. Looking up the rest from reference TRBV30 and TRBJ2-3 gives the full variable domain: SQTIHQWPATLVQPVGSPLSLECTVEGTSNPNLYWYRQAAGRGLQLLFYSVGIGQISSEVPQNLSASRPQDRQFILSSKKLLLSDSGFYLCAWLRSGSTDTQYFGPGTRLTVL.

The gene calls are TRBV6-2 or TRBV6-3 and TRBJ2-1, with D possibly TRBD2 on 7 matching bases. The CDR3 is made up of 14 amino acids. Trimming took 4 bases from V and 4 from J, leaving 11 bases between them. CDR1 MNHEY and CDR2 SVGEGT come from the germline V gene. CDR3 coding DNA: TGTGCCAGCAGTTCCGGGGGGCGGTACAATGAGCAGTTCTTC. Translation: CASSSGGRYNEQFF.

CDR3 sequence (DNA): TGTGCCAGTATACGCGAGAACACTGAAGCTTTCTTT. This encodes CASIRENTEAFF. The chain uses TRBV19 and TRBJ1-1; D is undetermined. Trimming cost V 7 bases and J 1 base, with 7 bases left between them. CDR1 and CDR2 from the germline V gene are LNHDA and SQIVND (reference sequence). The CDR3 runs to 12 residues.

The chain carries TRBV7-8 and TRBJ2-1; 7 bases fit TRBD2. Trimming cost V 7 bases and J 5 bases; bases outside gene matches: 11. Germline V CDR1 and CDR2: SGHVS, FQNEAQ. The CDR3 runs to 15 residues. CDR3: CASKFQASGNNEQFF. The CDR3 nucleotides read TGTGCCAGCAAGTTTCAGGCTAGCGGCAACAATGAGCAGTTCTTC.

This chain joins TRBV6-6 and TRBJ1-2; D may be TRBD1 (6 bases). CDR1 is MNHNY and CDR2 is SVGAGI in the germline V gene (reference sequence). Trimming left V 8 bases short and J 4 bases short, with 11 bases between. CDR3 length equals 12 residues. CDR3 sequence (DNA): TGTGCCAGCGGGGGGGGCTTCTATGGCTACACCTTC. Its translation: CASGGGFYGYTF.